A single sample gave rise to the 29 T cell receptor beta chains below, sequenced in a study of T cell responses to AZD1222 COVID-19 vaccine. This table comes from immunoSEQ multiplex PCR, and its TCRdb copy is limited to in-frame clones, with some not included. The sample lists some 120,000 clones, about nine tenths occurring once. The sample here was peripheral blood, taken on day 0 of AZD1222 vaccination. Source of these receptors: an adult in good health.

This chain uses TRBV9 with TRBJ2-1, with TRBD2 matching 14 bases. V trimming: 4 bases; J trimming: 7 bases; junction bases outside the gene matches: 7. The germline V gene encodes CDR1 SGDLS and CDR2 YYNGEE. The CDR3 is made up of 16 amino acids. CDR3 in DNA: TGTGCCAGCAGCCGATCCCGACTAGCGGGAGGGAATGAGCAGTTCTTC. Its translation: CASSRSRLAGGNEQFF.

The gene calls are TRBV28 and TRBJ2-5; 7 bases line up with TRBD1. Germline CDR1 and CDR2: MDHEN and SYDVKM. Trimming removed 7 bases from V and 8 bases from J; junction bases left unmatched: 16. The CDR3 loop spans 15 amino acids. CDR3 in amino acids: CASTPLWDSRETQYF. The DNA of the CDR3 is TGTGCCAGCACCCCTCTCTGGGACAGTCGGGAAACCCAGTACTTC.

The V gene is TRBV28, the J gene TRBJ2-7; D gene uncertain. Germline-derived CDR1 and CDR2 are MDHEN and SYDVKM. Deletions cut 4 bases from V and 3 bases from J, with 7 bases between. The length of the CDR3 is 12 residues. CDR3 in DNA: TGTGCCAGCAGTTATACGGTCTACGAGCAGTACTTC. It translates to CASSYTVYEQYF. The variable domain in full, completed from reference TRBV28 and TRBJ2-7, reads DVKVTQSSRYLVKRTGEKVFLECVQDMDHENMFWYRQDPGLGLRLIYFSYDVKMKEKGDIPEGYSVSREKKERFSLILESASTNQTSMYLCASSYTVYEQYFGPGTRLTVT.

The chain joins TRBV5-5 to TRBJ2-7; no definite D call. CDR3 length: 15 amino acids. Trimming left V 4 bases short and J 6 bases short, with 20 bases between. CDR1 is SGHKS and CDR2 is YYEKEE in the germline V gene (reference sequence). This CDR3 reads CASSPRLGYFPEQYF. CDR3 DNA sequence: TGTGCCAGCAGCCCTCGGTTGGGCTACTTCCCCGAGCAGTACTTC.

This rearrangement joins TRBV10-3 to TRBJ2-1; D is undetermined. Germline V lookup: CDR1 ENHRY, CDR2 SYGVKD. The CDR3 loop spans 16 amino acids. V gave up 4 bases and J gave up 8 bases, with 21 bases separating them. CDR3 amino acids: CAISAPFFGRGDEQFF. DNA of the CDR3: TGTGCCATCAGTGCCCCCTTCTTCGGACGTGGCGATGAGCAGTTCTTC.

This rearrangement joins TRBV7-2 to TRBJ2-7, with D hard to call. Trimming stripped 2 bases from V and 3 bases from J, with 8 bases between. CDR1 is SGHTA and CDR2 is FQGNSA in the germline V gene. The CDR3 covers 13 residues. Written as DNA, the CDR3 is TGTGCCAGCAGCTTACCGAACAGCTACGAGCAGTACTTC. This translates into CASSLPNSYEQYF.

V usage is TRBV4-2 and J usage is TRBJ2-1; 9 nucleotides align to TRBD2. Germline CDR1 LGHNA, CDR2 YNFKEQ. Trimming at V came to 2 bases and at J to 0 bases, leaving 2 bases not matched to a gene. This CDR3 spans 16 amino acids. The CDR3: CASSQKTSGSYNEQFF. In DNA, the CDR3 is TGTGCCAGCAGCCAAAAGACTAGCGGCTCCTACAATGAGCAGTTCTTC.

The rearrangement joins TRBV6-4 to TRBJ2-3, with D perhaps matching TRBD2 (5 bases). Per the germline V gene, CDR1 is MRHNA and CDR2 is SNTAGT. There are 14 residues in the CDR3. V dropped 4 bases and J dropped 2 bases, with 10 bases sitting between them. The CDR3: CASSVRGPTDTQYF. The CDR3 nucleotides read TGTGCCAGCAGTGTTCGGGGTCCCACAGATACGCAGTATTTT.

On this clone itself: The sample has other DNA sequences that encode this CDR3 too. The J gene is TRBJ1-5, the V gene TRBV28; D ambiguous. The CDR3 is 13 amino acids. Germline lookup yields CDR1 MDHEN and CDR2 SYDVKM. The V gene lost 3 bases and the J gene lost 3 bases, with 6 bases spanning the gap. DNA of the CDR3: TGTGCCAGCAGTTTCGCCTCCAATCAGCCCCAGCATTTT. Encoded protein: CASSFASNQPQHF.

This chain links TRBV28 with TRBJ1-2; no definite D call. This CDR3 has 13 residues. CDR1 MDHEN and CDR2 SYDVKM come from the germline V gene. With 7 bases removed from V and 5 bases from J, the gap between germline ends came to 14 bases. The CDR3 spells CASTLKVGYGYTF. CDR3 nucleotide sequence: TGTGCCAGCACCCTGAAGGTGGGGTATGGCTACACCTTC.

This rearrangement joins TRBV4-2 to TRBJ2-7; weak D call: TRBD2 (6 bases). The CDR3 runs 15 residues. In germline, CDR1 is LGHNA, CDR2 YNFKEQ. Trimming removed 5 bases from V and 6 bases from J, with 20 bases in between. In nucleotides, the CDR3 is TGTGCCAGCAGCTACGGCGGGGCCGCCGAGGTCGAGCAGTACTTC. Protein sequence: CASSYGGAAEVEQYF.

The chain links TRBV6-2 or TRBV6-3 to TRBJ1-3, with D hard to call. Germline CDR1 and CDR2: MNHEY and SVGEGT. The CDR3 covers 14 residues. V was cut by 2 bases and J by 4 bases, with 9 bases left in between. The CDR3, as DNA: TGTGCCAGCAGTTACGGCCAAGTCGGAAACACCATATATTTT. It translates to CASSYGQVGNTIYF.

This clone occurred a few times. CDR3 protein: CASTFGAGSYNEQFF. The CDR3 DNA reads as TGTGCCAGCACCTTCGGGGCGGGCTCCTACAATGAGCAGTTCTTC. The J gene is TRBJ2-1, the V gene TRBV5-4; D could derive from TRBD1 or TRBD2 (5 bases each). Germline values: CDR1 SGHNT, CDR2 YYREEE (reference sequence). Trimming took 6 bases from V and 0 from J, leaving 13 bases between them. The CDR3 loop spans 15 amino acids.

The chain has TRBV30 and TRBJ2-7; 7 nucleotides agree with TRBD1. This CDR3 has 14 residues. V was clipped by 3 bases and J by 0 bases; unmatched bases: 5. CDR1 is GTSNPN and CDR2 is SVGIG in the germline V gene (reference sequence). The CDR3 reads CAWRRDSFSYEQYF. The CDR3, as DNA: TGTGCCTGGAGGAGGGACAGCTTCTCCTACGAGCAGTACTTC.

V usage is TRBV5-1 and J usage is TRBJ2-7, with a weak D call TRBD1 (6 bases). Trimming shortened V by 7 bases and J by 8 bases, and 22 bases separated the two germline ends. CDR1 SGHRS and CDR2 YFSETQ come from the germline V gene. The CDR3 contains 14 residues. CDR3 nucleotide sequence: TGCGCCAGCTCCCCACGGGACACCCAGGGGAAGCAGTACTTC. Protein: CASSPRDTQGKQYF. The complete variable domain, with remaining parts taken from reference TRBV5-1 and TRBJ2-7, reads KAGVTQTPRYLIKTRGQQVTLSCSPISGHRSVSWYQQTPGQGLQFLFEYFSETQRNKGNFPGRFSGRQFSNSRSEMNVSTLELGDSALYLCASSPRDTQGKQYFGPGTRLTVT.

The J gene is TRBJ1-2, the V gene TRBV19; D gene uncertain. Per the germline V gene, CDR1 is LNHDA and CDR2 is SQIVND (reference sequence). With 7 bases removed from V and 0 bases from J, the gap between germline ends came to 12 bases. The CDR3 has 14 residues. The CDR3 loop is CASTLTGSNYGYTF. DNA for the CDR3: TGTGCCAGTACCCTGACGGGATCTAACTATGGCTACACCTTC.

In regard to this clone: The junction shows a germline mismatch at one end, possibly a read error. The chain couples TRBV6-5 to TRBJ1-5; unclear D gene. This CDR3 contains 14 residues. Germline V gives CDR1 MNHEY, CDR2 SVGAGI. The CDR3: CASSYFGSNQPQHF. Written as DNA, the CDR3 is TGTGCCAGCAGCTACTTCGGGAGCAATCAGCCCCAGCATTTT.

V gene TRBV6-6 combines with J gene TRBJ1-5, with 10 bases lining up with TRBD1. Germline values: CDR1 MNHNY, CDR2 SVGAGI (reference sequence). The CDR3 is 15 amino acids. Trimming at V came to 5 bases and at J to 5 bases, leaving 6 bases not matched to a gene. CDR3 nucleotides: TGTGCCAGCAGTACGCCGGGACAGGGGCATCAGCCCCAGCATTTT. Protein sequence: CASSTPGQGHQPQHF.

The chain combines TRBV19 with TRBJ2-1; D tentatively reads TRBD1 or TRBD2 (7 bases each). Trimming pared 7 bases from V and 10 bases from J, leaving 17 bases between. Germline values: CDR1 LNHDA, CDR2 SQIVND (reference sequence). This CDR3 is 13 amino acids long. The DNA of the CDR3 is TGTGCCAGTACCGAAGACAGGGAGGGCGAGCAGTTCTTC. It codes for CASTEDREGEQFF.

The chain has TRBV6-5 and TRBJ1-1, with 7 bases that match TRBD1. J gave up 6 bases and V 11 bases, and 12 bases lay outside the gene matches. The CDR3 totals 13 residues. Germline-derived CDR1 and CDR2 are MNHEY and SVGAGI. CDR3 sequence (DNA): TGTGCCGCAAGGGGCAGGGGGACGCCTGAAGCTTTCTTT. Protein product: CAARGRGTPEAFF.

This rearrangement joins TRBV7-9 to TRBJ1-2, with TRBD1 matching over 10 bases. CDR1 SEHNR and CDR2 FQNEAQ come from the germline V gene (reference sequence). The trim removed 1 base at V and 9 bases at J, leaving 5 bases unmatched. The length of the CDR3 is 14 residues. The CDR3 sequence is CASSLGTGGRSYTF. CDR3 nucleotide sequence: TGTGCCAGCAGCTTAGGGACAGGGGGTAGAAGCTACACCTTC.

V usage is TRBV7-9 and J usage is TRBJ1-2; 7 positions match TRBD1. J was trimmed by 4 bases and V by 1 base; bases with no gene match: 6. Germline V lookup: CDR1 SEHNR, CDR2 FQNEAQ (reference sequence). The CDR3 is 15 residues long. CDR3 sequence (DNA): TGTGCCAGCAGCTTAGGACAGGGAGGGACCTATGGCTACACCTTC. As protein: CASSLGQGGTYGYTF.

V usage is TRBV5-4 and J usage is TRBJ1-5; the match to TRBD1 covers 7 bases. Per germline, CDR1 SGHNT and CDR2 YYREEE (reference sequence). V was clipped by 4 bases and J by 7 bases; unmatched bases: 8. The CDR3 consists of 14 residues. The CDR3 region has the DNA TGTGCCAGCAGCCGGACCGGGACAGAGCAGCCCCAGCATTTT. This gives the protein CASSRTGTEQPQHF.

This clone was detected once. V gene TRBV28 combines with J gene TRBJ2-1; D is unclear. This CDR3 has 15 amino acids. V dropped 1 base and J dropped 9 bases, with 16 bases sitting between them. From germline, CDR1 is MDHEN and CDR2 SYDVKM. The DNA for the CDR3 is TGTGCCAGCAGTTTATTCGTCCCAGGAACGGCTGAGCAGTTCTTC. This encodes CASSLFVPGTAEQFF.

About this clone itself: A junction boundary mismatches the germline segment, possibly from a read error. This CDR3 reads CASSLDRLARAPRF. The DNA for the CDR3 is TGTGCCAGCAGCTTAGATCGGCTAGCCAGGGCCCCTCGCTTC. V and J are TRBV11-2 and TRBJ2-7; either TRBD1 or TRBD2 may fit D (5 bases each). This CDR3 contains 14 residues. The germline gives CDR1 SGHAT, CDR2 FQNNGV. Looking up the rest from reference TRBV11-2 and TRBJ2-7 gives the full variable domain: EAGVAQSPRYKIIEKRQSVAFWCNPISGHATLYWYQQILGQGPKLLIQFQNNGVVDDSQLPKDRFSAERLKGVDSTLKIQPAKLEDSAVYLCASSLDRLARAPRFGPGTRLTVT.

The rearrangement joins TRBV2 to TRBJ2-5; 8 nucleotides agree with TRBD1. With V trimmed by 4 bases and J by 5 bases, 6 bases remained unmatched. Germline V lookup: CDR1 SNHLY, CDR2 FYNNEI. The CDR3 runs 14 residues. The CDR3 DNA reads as TGTGCCAGCAGTGGACAGGGGCCACGGGAGACCCAGTACTTC. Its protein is CASSGQGPRETQYF.

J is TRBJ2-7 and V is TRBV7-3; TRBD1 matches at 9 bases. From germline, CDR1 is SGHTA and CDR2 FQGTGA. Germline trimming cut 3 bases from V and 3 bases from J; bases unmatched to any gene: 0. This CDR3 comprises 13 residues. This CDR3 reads CASSLTGGYEQYF. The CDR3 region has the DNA TGTGCCAGCAGCTTGACAGGGGGCTACGAGCAGTACTTC.

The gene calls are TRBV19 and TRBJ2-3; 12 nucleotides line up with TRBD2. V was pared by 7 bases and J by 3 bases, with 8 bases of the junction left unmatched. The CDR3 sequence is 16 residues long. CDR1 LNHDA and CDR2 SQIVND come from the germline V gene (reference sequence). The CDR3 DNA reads TGTGCCAGTACCGCCCAGCTAGCGGGGGGGACAGATACGCAGTATTTT. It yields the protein CASTAQLAGGTDTQYF.

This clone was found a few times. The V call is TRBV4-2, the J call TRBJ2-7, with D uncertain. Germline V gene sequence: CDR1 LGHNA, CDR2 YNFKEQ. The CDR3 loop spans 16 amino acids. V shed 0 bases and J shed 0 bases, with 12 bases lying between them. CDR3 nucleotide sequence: TGTGCCAGCAGCCAAGAAGGGCACCTTAACTCCTACGAGCAGTACTTC. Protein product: CASSQEGHLNSYEQYF.